A selection of T cell receptor beta chains follows, all from one sample in a study of regulatory T cells in long-lasting Graves disease. TCRdb reanalysed the multiplex PCR reads using MiXCR and keeps one entry per CDR3 protein. This table holds under 800,000 distinct CDR3 sequences, roughly 15% found once. These data were also filed under a second study, of T cells in Graves' hyperthyroidism and ophthalmopathy.

The input for sequencing was peripheral blood mononuclear cells (PBMCs), taken at new diagnosis, from a patient treated with antithyroid drugs. The receptors come from a woman aged 25 to 39 with Graves disease. The CDR3 runs from the conserved cysteine through the conserved F or W. Fields, in order: CDR3 DNA, CDR3 protein, V gene, CDR3 length, J gene, clone size, D gene. A D gene is named only where the DNA matches it firmly. A row's size may be missing; if present it is once, few, many or a size class.

CDR3 DNA: TGTGCCAGCACTTCTTGGGACAGGCGGCAAAAGGCTTTCTTT
CDR3 protein: CASTSWDRRQKAFF
V gene: TRBV5-6
CDR3 length: 14
J gene: TRBJ1-1
clone size: -
D gene: TRBD1

CDR3 DNA: TGTGCCACCAGCCAGGACAGGCCAACAGATACGCAGTATTTT
CDR3 protein: CATSQDRPTDTQYF
V gene: TRBV15
CDR3 length: 14
J gene: TRBJ2-3
clone size: few
D gene: TRBD1

CDR3 DNA: TGTGCCAGCAGTGTACGACTAGCGGGAAGCACAGATACGCAGTATTTT
CDR3 protein: CASSVRLAGSTDTQYF
V gene: TRBV2
CDR3 length: 16
J gene: TRBJ2-3
clone size: many
D gene: TRBD2

CDR3 DNA: TGTGCCAGCAGGGAAAGCGACGGTTACAATGAGCAGTTCTTC
CDR3 protein: CASRESDGYNEQFF
V gene: TRBV2
CDR3 length: 14
J gene: TRBJ2-1
clone size: many
D gene: -

CDR3 DNA: TGTGCCAGCAGCCCCGGGACTCCGACCGGGGAGCTGTTTTTT
CDR3 protein: CASSPGTPTGELFF
V gene: TRBV11-3
CDR3 length: 14
J gene: TRBJ2-2
clone size: -
D gene: -

CDR3 DNA: TGTGCCAGCAGTTTAGTTCATGAGCAGTTCTTC
CDR3 protein: CASSLVHEQFF
V gene: TRBV28
CDR3 length: 11
J gene: TRBJ2-1
clone size: few
D gene: -

CDR3 DNA: TGTGCCAGCAGTCCAGCCGGACTAGCGGGATTGCCAGGGCAGTTCTTC
CDR3 protein: CASSPAGLAGLPGQFF
V gene: TRBV6-1
CDR3 length: 16
J gene: TRBJ2-1
clone size: many
D gene: TRBD2

CDR3 DNA: TGTGCCAGCAGTTTTTCGCTGGAAAGCAATCAGCCCCAGCATTTT
CDR3 protein: CASSFSLESNQPQHF
V gene: TRBV12-3/TRBV12-4
CDR3 length: 15
J gene: TRBJ1-5
clone size: many
D gene: -

CDR3 DNA: TGCGCCAGCAGCTTGGATCTCGGCGGGAGGGGAACAGATACGCAGTATTTT
CDR3 protein: CASSLDLGGRGTDTQYF
V gene: TRBV5-1
CDR3 length: 17
J gene: TRBJ2-3
clone size: many
D gene: TRBD2

CDR3 DNA: TGTGCCAGCAGCCAAGATATCGACAGGGGCCACGAGCAGTACTTC
CDR3 protein: CASSQDIDRGHEQYF
V gene: TRBV3-1
CDR3 length: 15
J gene: TRBJ2-7
clone size: -
D gene: TRBD1

CDR3 DNA: TGTGCCAGCAGTTACCCGGGACAGGTTTTTCTTGTGTCCGAGCAGTACTTC
CDR3 protein: CASSYPGQVFLVSEQYF
V gene: TRBV6-2/TRBV6-3
CDR3 length: 17
J gene: TRBJ2-7
clone size: few
D gene: TRBD1

CDR3 DNA: TGTGCCAGCAGCTTATCAGGGGGAGCGCCCTACAATGAGCAGTTCTTC
CDR3 protein: CASSLSGGAPYNEQFF
V gene: TRBV5-8
CDR3 length: 16
J gene: TRBJ2-1
clone size: few
D gene: TRBD1

CDR3 DNA: TGTGCCAGCAGGGGGGGGACGGAGCCAATTAACTATGGCTACACCTTC
CDR3 protein: CASRGGTEPINYGYTF
V gene: TRBV28
CDR3 length: 16
J gene: TRBJ1-2
clone size: few
D gene: -

CDR3 DNA: TGTGCCAGCAGTGTCGCGGACGGGTCCTACGAGCAGTACTTC
CDR3 protein: CASSVADGSYEQYF
V gene: TRBV6-1
CDR3 length: 14
J gene: TRBJ2-7
clone size: many
D gene: -

CDR3 DNA: TGTGCCAGCAGCCCCGGACTAGCCGAGCAGTACTTC
CDR3 protein: CASSPGLAEQYF
V gene: TRBV3-1
CDR3 length: 12
J gene: TRBJ2-7
clone size: -
D gene: TRBD2

CDR3 DNA: TGTGCGGGGGGGAGTTCCTATAATTCACCCCTCCACTTT
CDR3 protein: CAGGSSYNSPLHF
V gene: TRBV30
CDR3 length: 13
J gene: TRBJ1-6
clone size: -
D gene: -

CDR3 DNA: TGTGCCAGCAGTCGCTCATTCACCAGACTAGCGGGGTTACCCTACGAGCAGTACTTC
CDR3 protein: CASSRSFTRLAGLPYEQYF
V gene: TRBV27
CDR3 length: 19
J gene: TRBJ2-7
clone size: few
D gene: TRBD2

CDR3 DNA: TGTGCCAGCAGCCCAGTCCCGGGAGAGAAAGGCGGAGATACGCAGTATTTT
CDR3 protein: CASSPVPGEKGGDTQYF
V gene: TRBV3-1
CDR3 length: 17
J gene: TRBJ2-3
clone size: -
D gene: -

CDR3 DNA: TGTGCCAGCAGTACAGACCTGAACACTGAAGCTTTCTTT
CDR3 protein: CASSTDLNTEAFF
V gene: TRBV2
CDR3 length: 13
J gene: TRBJ1-1
clone size: many
D gene: -

CDR3 DNA: TGTGCCAGTAGTAGAGGACCGACAGATAGCTTGGCGTATAGCAATCAGCCCCAGCATTTT
CDR3 protein: CASSRGPTDSLAYSNQPQHF
V gene: TRBV19
CDR3 length: 20
J gene: TRBJ1-5
clone size: -
D gene: -

CDR3 DNA: TGTGCCAGCACCTCCCAAGCGGTACTACAAGAGACCCAGTACTTC
CDR3 protein: CASTSQAVLQETQYF
V gene: TRBV6-1
CDR3 length: 15
J gene: TRBJ2-5
clone size: many
D gene: -

CDR3 DNA: TGTGCCAGCTCACCAGATGTGGGGGGAGAGACCCAGTACTTC
CDR3 protein: CASSPDVGGETQYF
V gene: TRBV18
CDR3 length: 14
J gene: TRBJ2-5
clone size: -
D gene: -

CDR3 DNA: TGTGCCAGCAGTTCTCAAACGAGCAGGTCGTCCAATGAGCAGTTCTTC
CDR3 protein: CASSSQTSRSSNEQFF
V gene: TRBV7-8
CDR3 length: 16
J gene: TRBJ2-1
clone size: many
D gene: -

CDR3 DNA: TGTGCCAGCAGGTTGATGGCCCCCGATACGCAGTATTTT
CDR3 protein: CASRLMAPDTQYF
V gene: TRBV2
CDR3 length: 13
J gene: TRBJ2-3
clone size: many
D gene: -

CDR3 DNA: TGTGCCAGCAGTTTGATACAGGGGGCAGGGAGCACAGATACGCAGTATTTT
CDR3 protein: CASSLIQGAGSTDTQYF
V gene: TRBV28
CDR3 length: 17
J gene: TRBJ2-3
clone size: many
D gene: TRBD1

CDR3 DNA: TGTGCCAGCAGTTACTACAGGGGAATCAGTGCCCAGCATTTT
CDR3 protein: CASSYYRGISAQHF
V gene: TRBV28
CDR3 length: 14
J gene: TRBJ1-5
clone size: few
D gene: TRBD1

CDR3 DNA: TGCAGCGTTGATGCCGGGACAGGGGGTTTTACCTACGAGCAGTACTTC
CDR3 protein: CSVDAGTGGFTYEQYF
V gene: TRBV29-1
CDR3 length: 16
J gene: TRBJ2-7
clone size: many
D gene: TRBD1

CDR3 DNA: TGTGCCAGCAGTACAGGGGATCTTAATGAAAAACTGTTTTTT
CDR3 protein: CASSTGDLNEKLFF
V gene: TRBV28
CDR3 length: 14
J gene: TRBJ1-4
clone size: many
D gene: TRBD1

CDR3 DNA: TGTGCCAGCAGTTTAGGTCGATACACTGAAGCTTTCTTT
CDR3 protein: CASSLGRYTEAFF
V gene: TRBV12-3/TRBV12-4
CDR3 length: 13
J gene: TRBJ1-1
clone size: many
D gene: -

CDR3 DNA: TGTGCCAGCATCGAGTCTGGGGCCAACGTCCTGACTTTC
CDR3 protein: CASIESGANVLTF
V gene: TRBV28
CDR3 length: 13
J gene: TRBJ2-6
clone size: -
D gene: -

CDR3 DNA: TGCGCCAGCTCCCTGACAGGGGAGAGGCGCGAGCAGTACTTC
CDR3 protein: CASSLTGERREQYF
V gene: TRBV5-1
CDR3 length: 14
J gene: TRBJ2-7
clone size: -
D gene: TRBD1

CDR3 DNA: TGTGCCAGCAGATTGGGTGTGATGGGGGAGGCCCAGTACTTC
CDR3 protein: CASRLGVMGEAQYF
V gene: TRBV5-4
CDR3 length: 14
J gene: TRBJ2-5
clone size: -
D gene: -

CDR3 DNA: TGCAGTGCTAGAGGGCTAGCGGGAGGGCCTGAATCCTACAATGAGCAGTTCTTC
CDR3 protein: CSARGLAGGPESYNEQFF
V gene: TRBV20-1
CDR3 length: 18
J gene: TRBJ2-1
clone size: many
D gene: TRBD2

CDR3 DNA: TGTGCCAGCAGCTCGAGCGGGAGTTCGGGGACCCAGTACTTC
CDR3 protein: CASSSSGSSGTQYF
V gene: TRBV28
CDR3 length: 14
J gene: TRBJ2-5
clone size: -
D gene: TRBD2

CDR3 DNA: TGTGCCAGCAGTTTAAGTCTTGGGACTACGACTCAGGCTTTCTTT
CDR3 protein: CASSLSLGTTTQAFF
V gene: TRBV27
CDR3 length: 15
J gene: TRBJ1-1
clone size: many
D gene: -

CDR3 DNA: TGTGCCAGCAGTTTAGTGACACTTGAAGCTTTCTTT
CDR3 protein: CASSLVTLEAFF
V gene: TRBV12-3/TRBV12-4
CDR3 length: 12
J gene: TRBJ1-1
clone size: few
D gene: -

CDR3 DNA: TGTGCCAGCAATGGGCAGCAAGTAGGCTCCTACGAGCAGTACTTC
CDR3 protein: CASNGQQVGSYEQYF
V gene: TRBV28
CDR3 length: 15
J gene: TRBJ2-7
clone size: many
D gene: -

CDR3 DNA: TGTGCCACACAGTTTTTTGGCGAGCAGTACTTC
CDR3 protein: CATQFFGEQYF
V gene: TRBV27
CDR3 length: 11
J gene: TRBJ2-7
clone size: -
D gene: -

CDR3 DNA: TGCAGTGCTCTAGCGGCCCCGCCTCGGGTAGAGACCCAGTACTTC
CDR3 protein: CSALAAPPRVETQYF
V gene: TRBV20-1
CDR3 length: 15
J gene: TRBJ2-5
clone size: many
D gene: TRBD2

CDR3 DNA: TGCGCCAGCAGCTTGGTAACTAGCGGGCTTGAGCAGTTCTTC
CDR3 protein: CASSLVTSGLEQFF
V gene: TRBV5-1
CDR3 length: 14
J gene: TRBJ2-1
clone size: few
D gene: TRBD2

CDR3 DNA: TGTGCCAGCAACTGGGGAGGGGGGACGGAGACCCAGTACTTC
CDR3 protein: CASNWGGGTETQYF
V gene: TRBV12-3/TRBV12-4
CDR3 length: 14
J gene: TRBJ2-5
clone size: few
D gene: -

CDR3 DNA: TGCAGTGCTAGGTCGACAGAAGAGACCCAGTACTTC
CDR3 protein: CSARSTEETQYF
V gene: TRBV20-1
CDR3 length: 12
J gene: TRBJ2-5
clone size: many
D gene: -

CDR3 DNA: TGCAGTGCTCGCCGGGACAGGGGCGGAAAGGTGGAAAAACTGTTTTTT
CDR3 protein: CSARRDRGGKVEKLFF
V gene: TRBV20-1
CDR3 length: 16
J gene: TRBJ1-4
clone size: many
D gene: TRBD1

CDR3 DNA: TGCAGCGTTGAAGATCTCGCGACATTGGGGGTCGAGCAGTTCTTC
CDR3 protein: CSVEDLATLGVEQFF
V gene: TRBV29-1
CDR3 length: 15
J gene: TRBJ2-1
clone size: few
D gene: -

CDR3 DNA: TGTGCCAGCAGCGTAGAACCAGCGGGAGTCGAGGAGCAGTACTTC
CDR3 protein: CASSVEPAGVEEQYF
V gene: TRBV9
CDR3 length: 15
J gene: TRBJ2-7
clone size: many
D gene: TRBD2

CDR3 DNA: TGTGCCAGCAGCCCGGACTCCCGTGAGCAGTTCTTC
CDR3 protein: CASSPDSREQFF
V gene: TRBV7-9
CDR3 length: 12
J gene: TRBJ2-1
clone size: many
D gene: -

CDR3 DNA: TGTGCCAGCAGCCCCTGGGGACCGAACACTGAAGCTTTCTTT
CDR3 protein: CASSPWGPNTEAFF
V gene: TRBV3-1
CDR3 length: 14
J gene: TRBJ1-1
clone size: few
D gene: -

CDR3 DNA: TGTGCCAGTAGTTCCATTGGTAGGGGGGGCGGAACTGAAGCTTTCTTT
CDR3 protein: CASSSIGRGGGTEAFF
V gene: TRBV19
CDR3 length: 16
J gene: TRBJ1-1
clone size: few
D gene: -

CDR3 DNA: TGTGCCAGCTCACAGGCGGAGAGATACGAGCAGTACTTC
CDR3 protein: CASSQAERYEQYF
V gene: TRBV18
CDR3 length: 13
J gene: TRBJ2-7
clone size: -
D gene: -

CDR3 DNA: TGTGCCAGCAGTTCAGCCGGGGCGCCAATTTGGCCCCAGCATTTT
CDR3 protein: CASSSAGAPIWPQHF
V gene: TRBV6-2/TRBV6-3
CDR3 length: 15
J gene: TRBJ1-5
clone size: many
D gene: -

CDR3 DNA: TGTGCCAGCACAAGGACTAGCGGGCACGGGCAGTTCTTC
CDR3 protein: CASTRTSGHGQFF
V gene: TRBV3-1
CDR3 length: 13
J gene: TRBJ2-1
clone size: -
D gene: TRBD2

CDR3 DNA: TGTGCCTGGAGTGTACAGGGCGGGGAGACCCAGTACTTC
CDR3 protein: CAWSVQGGETQYF
V gene: TRBV30
CDR3 length: 13
J gene: TRBJ2-5
clone size: few
D gene: -

CDR3 DNA: TGTGCCAGCAGTCCGCCCGCGCTTAGGGTACACACAGATACGCAGTATTTT
CDR3 protein: CASSPPALRVHTDTQYF
V gene: TRBV27
CDR3 length: 17
J gene: TRBJ2-3
clone size: few
D gene: -